A single sample gave rise to the 25 T cell receptor beta chains below, sequenced in a study of T cell repertoires in cytomegalovirus infection (dated by TCRdb to between 2018 and 2021). The listed sequencing device is Illumina HiSeq 1500. The raw public reads went through TCRdb reprocessing: fastp at Q25, MiXCR clone calling, in-frame beta chains kept. CDR3 protein sequences are deduplicated, and each keeps its most common genes and DNA. The sample table holds about 770,000 distinct CDR3 sequences, of which 25% to 35% were seen once. In total, the top ten clones hold over 10% of the sample. Reading the label with the study, this specimen's treatment or condition is: in vitro stimulation with specific CMV peptide epitopes to enrich CMV-specific T cells. Their cognate antigens are unknown. The specimen was cultured CD8+ T cells from PBMCs, collected from culture after CMV antigen stimulation. Source of these receptors: a human donor in good health (CMV status not recorded). Some clones in this sample may be carry-over from other donors' samples.

About this clonotype itself: A read error may account for a junction end that differs from germline. V and J are TRBV12-3 or TRBV12-4 and TRBJ2-3; a possible D gene is TRBD2 (6 bases). The CDR3 sequence is 16 residues long. In DNA form, the CDR3 reads TGTGCCGGCAGTTTGGACCCACGGGCCGGGGGAAATACGCAGTATTTT. Translated: CAGSLDPRAGGNTQYF.

V usage is TRBV10-3 and J usage is TRBJ2-1; 7 nucleotides align to TRBD2. V trimming: 7 bases; J trimming: 3 bases; junction bases outside the gene matches: 9. The CDR3 extends over 15 amino acids. CDR1 and CDR2 from the germline V gene are ENHRY and SYGVKD. CDR3 protein: CAINPTGGGYNEQFF. For the CDR3, the DNA is TGTGCCATCAACCCAACGGGCGGGGGCTACAATGAGCAGTTCTTC.

This clonotype has only a few counts. The rearrangement links TRBV24-1 to TRBJ1-1; no firm D call. The CDR3 extends over 13 amino acids. Germline V CDR1 and CDR2: KGHDR, SFDVKD. V lost 4 bases to trimming and J lost 5 bases, with 10 bases between them. CDR3 DNA sequence: TGTGCCACCAGTGACCCCGCCCTAACTGAAGCTTTCTTT. It translates to CATSDPALTEAFF.

The V gene is TRBV7-3, the J gene TRBJ2-1; TRBD2 matches at 7 bases. J lost 2 bases, V lost 2 bases, and 6 bases had no gene match. The germline V gene has CDR1 SGHTA and CDR2 FQGTGA. This CDR3 comprises 16 residues. The CDR3 sequence: CASSLAGRAAYNEQFF. The CDR3 DNA is TGTGCCAGCAGCTTAGCTGGGAGGGCGGCCTACAATGAGCAGTTCTTC.

V is TRBV29-1 and J is TRBJ2-7, with 8 bases aligning to TRBD2. V was clipped by 3 bases and J by 0 bases; unmatched bases: 10. The CDR3 sequence is 16 residues long. CDR1 and CDR2 (germline): SQVTM, ANQGSEA. This CDR3 is CSVDGVRGAPSYEQYF. The CDR3 DNA reads TGCAGCGTTGACGGGGTGCGGGGGGCACCCTCCTACGAGCAGTACTTC.

The V call is TRBV2, the J call TRBJ2-3, with D tentatively TRBD2 (7 bases). Trimming left V 5 bases short and J 3 bases short, with 15 bases between. CDR3 length: 15 amino acids. Germline CDR1 SNHLY, CDR2 FYNNEI. CDR3 amino acids: CASSRWGGLTDTQYF. In DNA form, the CDR3 reads TGTGCCAGCAGTAGGTGGGGGGGCCTTACAGATACGCAGTATTTT.

This clonotype was observed many times. V is TRBV7-6 and J is TRBJ1-6; D might be TRBD1 (5 bases). CDR3 length: 14 residues. Germline V gene lookup returns CDR1 SGHVS and CDR2 FNYEAQ. V was pared by 5 bases and J by 9 bases, with 14 bases between. The CDR3 here is CASSQGTVGSPLHF. As DNA, the CDR3 is TGTGCCAGCAGCCAAGGGACGGTGGGTTCACCCCTCCACTTT. Using reference TRBV7-6 and TRBJ1-6 for the parts outside the CDR3, the full variable domain is GAGVSQSPRYKVTKRGQDVALRCDPISGHVSLYWYRQALGQGPEFLTYFNYEAQQDKSGLPNDRFSAERPEGSISTLTIQRTEQRDSAMYRCASSQGTVGSPLHFGNGTRLTVT.

The chain employs TRBV20-1 and TRBJ2-5; TRBD1 might be the D (6 bases). The CDR3 has 14 amino acids. Germline V gives CDR1 DFQATT, CDR2 SNEGSKA (reference sequence). The V end lost 0 bases, the J end lost 2 bases, and 10 bases lay between the germline ends. In DNA, the CDR3 is TGCAGTGCTAGAGATTACAGGGAGCAAGAGACCCAGTACTTC. It yields the protein CSARDYREQETQYF.

The rearrangement joins TRBV19 to TRBJ1-5; D is ambiguous. The ends were cut back, 5 bases at V and 0 bases at J, with 11 bases in the middle. The CDR3 runs 15 residues. Germline values: CDR1 LNHDA, CDR2 SQIVND (reference sequence). CDR3 DNA: TGTGCCAGTAGTTTGCAGTCTAATAGCAATCAGCCCCAGCATTTT. Translated: CASSLQSNSNQPQHF.

This clonotype was detected a few times. The V and J genes are TRBV7-9 and TRBJ1-6; no clear D. The V gene lost 2 bases and the J gene lost 14 bases, with 19 bases spanning the gap. CDR1 SEHNR and CDR2 FQNEAQ come from the germline V gene (reference sequence). CDR3 length equals 15 residues. The CDR3 sequence is CASSLKREKVLSLHF. The CDR3 DNA is TGTGCCAGCAGCTTAAAGCGGGAAAAAGTGCTATCCCTCCACTTT.

This clonotype was seen many times. The rearrangement joins TRBV12-3 or TRBV12-4 to TRBJ1-2; tentative D call: TRBD1 (6 bases). The CDR3 runs to 18 residues. The V and J ends lost 3 bases and 6 bases respectively, with 26 bases between them. CDR3: CASSFDPGGRSGTDGYTF. In DNA form, the CDR3 reads TGTGCCAGCAGTTTTGATCCGGGGGGCCGAAGCGGGACCGATGGCTACACCTTC.

This CDR3 reads CASSPRAGGERNQPQHF. The CDR3 nucleotides are TGTGCCAGCAGCCCGCGCGCAGGCGGCGAAAGGAATCAGCCCCAGCATTTT. The chain uses TRBV7-8 and TRBJ1-5, with D uncertain. Germline CDR1 reads SGHVS; CDR2 reads FQNEAQ. This CDR3 contains 17 residues. Between the trimmed V and J ends, which lost 5 bases and 4 bases, there was a span of 21 bases.

V gene TRBV19 combines with J gene TRBJ1-1; the match to TRBD1 covers 7 bases. This CDR3 is built from 15 residues. Germline assignment: CDR1 LNHDA and CDR2 SQIVND (reference sequence). V gave up 4 bases and J gave up 1 base; unmatched junction bases: 6. As DNA, the CDR3 is TGTGCCAGTAGTACGGCCGGGACAGCGAACACTGAAGCTTTCTTT. This encodes CASSTAGTANTEAFF.

The V call is TRBV24-1, the J call TRBJ2-2; D is undetermined. Germline loops: CDR1 KGHDR, CDR2 SFDVKD. CDR3 length: 12 amino acids. V shed 7 bases and J shed 1 base, with 3 bases lying between them. The CDR3 sequence: CATRRNTGELFF. The CDR3 region has the DNA TGTGCCACCAGGCGGAACACCGGGGAGCTGTTTTTT.

This clonotype was observed at least ten times. The J gene is TRBJ2-3, the V gene TRBV27; the D is unclear. The CDR3 is made up of 13 amino acids. The V gene's germline CDR1 is MNHEY and CDR2 SMNVEV (reference sequence). The V end was cut by 6 bases, the J end by 3 bases, with 10 bases between. Written as DNA, the CDR3 is TGTGCCAGCAGCTTAGGTAGTACAGATACGCAGTATTTT. Its protein product is CASSLGSTDTQYF.

V usage is TRBV4-3 and J usage is TRBJ2-1, with D possibly TRBD1 on 6 matching bases. The CDR3 consists of 14 residues. The V gene lost 0 bases and the J gene lost 8 bases, with 11 bases spanning the gap. Germline V gene sequence: CDR1 LGHNA, CDR2 YSLEER. CDR3 DNA: TGCGCCAGCAGCCAAGACCCTAGGGGGTATGAGCAGTTCTTC. It translates to CASSQDPRGYEQFF.

This clonotype was seen ten or more times. This chain joins TRBV27 and TRBJ2-2; D is unresolved. The V and J ends lost 2 bases and 2 bases respectively, with 9 bases between them. The CDR3 consists of 15 residues. CDR1 is MNHEY and CDR2 is SMNVEV in the germline V gene (reference sequence). CDR3 region: CASSLKASNTGELFF. CDR3 nucleotide sequence: TGTGCCAGCAGTTTAAAGGCGTCAAACACCGGGGAGCTGTTTTTT.

The chain joins TRBV27 to TRBJ2-3; no clear D. Per the germline V gene, CDR1 is MNHEY and CDR2 is SMNVEV (reference sequence). V lost 3 bases and J lost 3, with 7 bases in between. The CDR3 sequence is 13 residues long. As DNA, the CDR3 is TGTGCCAGCAGTTTCCCTGGGACAGATACGCAGTATTTT. Translated: CASSFPGTDTQYF.

The gene calls are TRBV28 and TRBJ1-1; a weak D match, TRBD1 (6 bases). CDR3 length: 15 residues. Trimming left V 7 bases short and J 5 bases short, with 20 bases between. Per the germline V gene, CDR1 is MDHEN and CDR2 is SYDVKM. The CDR3 is CASTLGGEPGTEAFF. CDR3 DNA sequence: TGTGCCAGCACCCTTGGGGGCGAGCCGGGAACTGAAGCTTTCTTT.

This clonotype was counted only a few times. The chain couples TRBV27 to TRBJ2-7; possible D gene TRBD2, 6 bases. Germline V gene data show CDR1 as MNHEY and CDR2 as SMNVEV (reference sequence). Trimming removed 8 bases at V and 5 bases at J, with 22 bases between. The CDR3 contains 15 residues. CDR3 bases: TGTGCCAGCGGTCCGGGAGTCCCTATCCGCGACGAGCAGTACTTC. Protein sequence: CASGPGVPIRDEQYF.

V usage is TRBV4-3 and J usage is TRBJ2-5, with unresolved D. V was shortened by 0 bases and J by 4 bases, with 9 bases between the two germline ends. Germline CDR1 reads LGHNA; CDR2 reads YSLEER. The CDR3 has 14 amino acids. The CDR3 protein is CASSQDIHRETQYF. CDR3 DNA sequence: TGCGCCAGCAGCCAAGATATCCATCGAGAGACCCAGTACTTC.

The chain couples TRBV6-5 to TRBJ1-1; maybe TRBD1 (5 bases). Trimming shortened V by 1 base and J by 5 bases, and 17 bases separated the two germline ends. CDR1 MNHEY and CDR2 SVGAGI come from the germline V gene. The CDR3 spans 16 residues. The DNA of the CDR3 is TGTGCCAGCAGTTACTGGGGGTTGGCGGGGGGGACTGAAGCTTTCTTT. Residues: CASSYWGLAGGTEAFF.

This clonotype was seen a few times. The V and J genes are TRBV2 and TRBJ2-5; 9 bases fit TRBD1. Trimming removed 4 bases from V and 4 bases from J; junction bases left unmatched: 7. Per the germline V gene, CDR1 is SNHLY and CDR2 is FYNNEI. The CDR3 covers 15 residues. CDR3 coding DNA: TGTGCCAGCAGTGGGCAAGGACAGGGGATAGAGACCCAGTACTTC. Amino acids: CASSGQGQGIETQYF.

This chain links TRBV7-6 with TRBJ2-5; TRBD2 agrees at 7 bases. This CDR3 region has 14 residues. Germline V lookup: CDR1 SGHVS, CDR2 FNYEAQ. After removal of 6 bases from V and 1 base from J, the junction contained 5 bases not matched to a gene. The CDR3 region has the DNA TGTGCCAGCAGGATGCGGGGGAGCCAAGAGACCCAGTACTTC. Translating it yields CASRMRGSQETQYF.

This clonotype was seen only once. V usage is TRBV24-1 and J usage is TRBJ1-5; D not certain. Trimming shortened V by 7 bases and J by 0 bases, and 9 bases separated the two germline ends. The germline V gene encodes CDR1 KGHDR and CDR2 SFDVKD. The CDR3 is 14 residues long. CDR3 sequence reads: CATSQEYSNQPQHF. As DNA, the CDR3 is TGTGCCACCAGCCAGGAGTATAGCAATCAGCCCCAGCATTTT.